This T cell receptor (beta chain) was documented in a study of blood T cell repertoires in COVID-19. The overall study: Sites across the United States, Italy and Spain contributed samples from acute and convalescent COVID-19.

Source study methods: Estimation of nucleated cell counts was performed using reference gene primer amplification. Using immunoSEQ multiplex PCR, the repertoire was profiled, and TCRdb retains in-frame clones only, with some absent. Clone size and V and J calls were adopted from that table, with D and trimming inferred from the DNA. The sample holds more than 15,000 clones, around 80% seen once. This clone turned up a few times. CDR1 and CDR2 from the germline V gene are KGHSH and LQKENI. The CDR3 runs to 14 residues. Trimming left V 0 bases short and J 8 bases short, with 13 bases between. Material: peripheral blood. The chain couples TRBV18 to TRBJ1-2; D remains unclear. The receptor comes from a man aged 40-49 years with active or convalescent COVID-19. CDR3 region: CASSPPGSTRGYTF. The DNA of the CDR3 is TGTGCCAGCTCACCACCTGGCTCGACACGGGGCTACACCTTC. The whole variable domain, remainder taken from reference TRBV18 and TRBJ1-2, is NAGVMQNPRHLVRRRGQEARLRCSPMKGHSHVYWYRQLPEEGLKFMVYLQKENIIDESGMPKERFSAEFPKEGPSILRIQQVVRGDSAAYFCASSPPGSTRGYTFGSGTRLTVV.